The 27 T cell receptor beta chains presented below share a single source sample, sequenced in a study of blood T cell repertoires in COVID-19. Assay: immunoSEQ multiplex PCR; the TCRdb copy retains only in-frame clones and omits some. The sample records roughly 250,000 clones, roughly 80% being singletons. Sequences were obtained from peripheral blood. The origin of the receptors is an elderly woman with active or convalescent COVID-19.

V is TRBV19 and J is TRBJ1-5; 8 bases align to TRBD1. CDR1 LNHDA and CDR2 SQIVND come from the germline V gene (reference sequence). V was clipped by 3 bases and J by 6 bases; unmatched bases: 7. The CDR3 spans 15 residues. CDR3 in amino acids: CASSIDRGIIQPQHF. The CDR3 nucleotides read TGTGCCAGTAGTATCGACAGGGGTATTATTCAGCCCCAGCATTTT.

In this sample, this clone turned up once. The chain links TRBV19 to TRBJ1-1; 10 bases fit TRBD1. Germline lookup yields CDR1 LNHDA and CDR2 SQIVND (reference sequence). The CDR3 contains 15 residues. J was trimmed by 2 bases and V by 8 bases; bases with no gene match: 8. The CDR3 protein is CASRDRGRRNTEAFF. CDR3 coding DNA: TGTGCCAGTCGTGACAGGGGGCGACGAAACACTGAAGCTTTCTTT.

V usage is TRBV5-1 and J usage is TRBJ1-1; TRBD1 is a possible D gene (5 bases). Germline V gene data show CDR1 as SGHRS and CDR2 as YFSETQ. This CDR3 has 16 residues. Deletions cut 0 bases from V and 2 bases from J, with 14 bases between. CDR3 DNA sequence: TGCGCCAGCAGCTTGGCCGTAGGGGTGAGCAACACTGAAGCTTTCTTT. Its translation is CASSLAVGVSNTEAFF.

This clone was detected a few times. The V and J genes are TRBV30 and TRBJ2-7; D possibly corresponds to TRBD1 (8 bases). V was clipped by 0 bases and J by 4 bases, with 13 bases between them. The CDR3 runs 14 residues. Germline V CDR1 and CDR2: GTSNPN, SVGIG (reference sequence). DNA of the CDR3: TGTGCCTGGAGTGTACAGGGGGGGCCGTACGAGCAGTACTTC. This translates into CAWSVQGGPYEQYF.

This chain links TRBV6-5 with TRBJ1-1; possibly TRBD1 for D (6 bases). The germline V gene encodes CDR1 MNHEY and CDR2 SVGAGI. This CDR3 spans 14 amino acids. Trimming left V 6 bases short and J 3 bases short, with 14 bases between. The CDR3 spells CASSLQGWDTEAFF. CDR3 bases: TGTGCCAGCAGCCTTCAGGGGTGGGACACTGAAGCTTTCTTT.

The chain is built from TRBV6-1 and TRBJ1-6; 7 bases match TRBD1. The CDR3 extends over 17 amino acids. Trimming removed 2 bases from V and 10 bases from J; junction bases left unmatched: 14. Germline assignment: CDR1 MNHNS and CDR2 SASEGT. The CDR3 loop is CASSESLPRQGRSPLHF. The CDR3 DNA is TGTGCCAGCAGTGAATCGCTACCTAGACAGGGTCGCTCACCCCTCCACTTT.

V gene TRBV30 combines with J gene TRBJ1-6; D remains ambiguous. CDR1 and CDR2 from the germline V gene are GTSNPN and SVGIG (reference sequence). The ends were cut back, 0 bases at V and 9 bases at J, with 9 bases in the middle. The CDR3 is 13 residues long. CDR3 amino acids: CAWSVDGVSPLHF. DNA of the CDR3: TGTGCCTGGAGTGTAGACGGGGTTTCACCCCTCCACTTT. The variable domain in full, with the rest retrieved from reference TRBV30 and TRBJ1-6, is SQTIHQWPATLVQPVGSPLSLECTVEGTSNPNLYWYRQAAGRGLQLLFYSVGIGQISSEVPQNLSASRPQDRQFILSSKKLLLSDSGFYLCAWSVDGVSPLHFGNGTRLTVT.

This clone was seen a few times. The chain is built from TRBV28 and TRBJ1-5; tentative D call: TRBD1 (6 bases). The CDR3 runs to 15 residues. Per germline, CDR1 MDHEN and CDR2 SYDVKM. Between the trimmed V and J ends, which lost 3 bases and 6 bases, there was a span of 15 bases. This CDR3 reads CASSFYRGGTQPQHF. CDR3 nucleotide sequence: TGTGCCAGCAGTTTTTATAGGGGGGGGACTCAGCCCCAGCATTTT.

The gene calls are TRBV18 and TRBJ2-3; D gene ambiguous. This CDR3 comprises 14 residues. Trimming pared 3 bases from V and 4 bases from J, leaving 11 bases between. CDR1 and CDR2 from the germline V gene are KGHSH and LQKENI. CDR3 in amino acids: CASSPTLGADTQYF. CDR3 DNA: TGTGCCAGCTCACCGACACTGGGTGCAGATACGCAGTATTTT.

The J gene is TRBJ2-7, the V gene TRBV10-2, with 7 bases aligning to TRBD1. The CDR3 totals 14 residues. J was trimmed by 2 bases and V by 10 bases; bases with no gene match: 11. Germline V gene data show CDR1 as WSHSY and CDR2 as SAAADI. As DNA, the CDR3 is TGCGCCACAGGGGGTATTGCAGGGGCCTACGAGCAGTACTTC. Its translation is CATGGIAGAYEQYF.

CDR3 sequence (DNA): TGTGCCAGCAGTGAATGGGAGGCATCACAGCCCCAGCATTTT. This translates into CASSEWEASQPQHF. The rearrangement joins TRBV25-1 to TRBJ1-5; the D is unclear. The germline V gene has CDR1 MGHDK and CDR2 SYGVNS. The CDR3 loop spans 14 amino acids. V was shortened by 1 base and J by 7 bases, with 11 bases between the two germline ends.

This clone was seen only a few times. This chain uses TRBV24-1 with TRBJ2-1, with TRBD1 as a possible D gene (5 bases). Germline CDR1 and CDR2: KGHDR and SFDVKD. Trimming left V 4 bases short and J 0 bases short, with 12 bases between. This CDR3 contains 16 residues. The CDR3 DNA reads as TGTGCCACCAGTGACGGAGCTAGGGGCTCCTACAATGAGCAGTTCTTC. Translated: CATSDGARGSYNEQFF.

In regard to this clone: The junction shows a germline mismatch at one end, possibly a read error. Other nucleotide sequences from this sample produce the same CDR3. CDR3 DNA: TGTGCTAGCAGCTCAGGCGATGAGCAGTTCTTC. Its protein product is CASSSGDEQFF. This chain joins TRBV7-7 and TRBJ2-1; D ambiguous. Per germline, CDR1 SSHAT and CDR2 FNYEAQ (reference sequence). The CDR3 totals 11 residues.

The CDR3 loop is CAWSGRQGWRTNEKLFF. The CDR3 DNA follows: TGTGCCTGGAGTGGCCGACAGGGGTGGCGAACTAATGAAAAACTGTTTTTT. The chain couples TRBV30 to TRBJ1-4, with 8 positions matching TRBD1. Looked up from germline, CDR1 is GTSNPN and CDR2 is SVGIG (reference sequence). With 1 base clipped from V and 1 base from J, the junction kept 8 bases outside the gene matches. CDR3 length equals 17 residues.

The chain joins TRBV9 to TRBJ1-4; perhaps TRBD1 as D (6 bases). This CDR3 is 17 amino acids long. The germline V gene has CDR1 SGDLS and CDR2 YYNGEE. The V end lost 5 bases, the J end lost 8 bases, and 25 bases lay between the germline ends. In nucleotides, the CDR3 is TGTGCCAGCAGTACTTTAGGCGGGCAGGGGTTGGGGGAAAAACTGTTTTTT. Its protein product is CASSTLGGQGLGEKLFF.

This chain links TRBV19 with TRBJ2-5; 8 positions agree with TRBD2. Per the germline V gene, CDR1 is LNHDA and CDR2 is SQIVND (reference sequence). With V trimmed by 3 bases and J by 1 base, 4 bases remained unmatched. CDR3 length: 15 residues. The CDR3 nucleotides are TGTGCCAGTAGTATGCTCGGGGGGGCCCAAGAGACCCAGTACTTC. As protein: CASSMLGGAQETQYF. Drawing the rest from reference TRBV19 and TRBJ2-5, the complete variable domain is DGGITQSPKYLFRKEGQNVTLSCEQNLNHDAMYWYRQDPGQGLRLIYYSQIVNDFQKGDIAEGYSVSREKKESFPLTVTSAQKNPTAFYLCASSMLGGAQETQYFGPGTRLLVL.

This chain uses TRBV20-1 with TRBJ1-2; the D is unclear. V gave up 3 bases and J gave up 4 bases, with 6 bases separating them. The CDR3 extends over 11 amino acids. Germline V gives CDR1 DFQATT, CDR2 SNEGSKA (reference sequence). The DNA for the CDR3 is TGCAGTGCTAGTCACAGCTATGGCTACACCTTC. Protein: CSASHSYGYTF.

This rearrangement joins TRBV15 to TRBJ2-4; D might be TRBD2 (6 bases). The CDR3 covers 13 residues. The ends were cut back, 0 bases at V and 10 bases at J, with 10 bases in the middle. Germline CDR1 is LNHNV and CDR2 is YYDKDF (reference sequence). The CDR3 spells CATSREAGGIQYF. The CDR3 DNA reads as TGTGCCACCAGCAGAGAGGCTGGAGGGATTCAGTACTTC. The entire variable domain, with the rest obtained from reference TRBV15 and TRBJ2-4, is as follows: DAMVIQNPRYQVTQFGKPVTLSCSQTLNHNVMYWYQQKSSQAPKLLFHYYDKDFNNEADTPDNFQSRRPNTSFCFLDIRSPGLGDTAMYLCATSREAGGIQYFGAGTRLSVL.

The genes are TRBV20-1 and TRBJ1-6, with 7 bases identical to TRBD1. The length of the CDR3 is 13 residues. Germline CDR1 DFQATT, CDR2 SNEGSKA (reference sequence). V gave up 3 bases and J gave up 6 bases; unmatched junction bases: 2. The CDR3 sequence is CSASGTANSPLHF. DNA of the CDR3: TGCAGTGCTAGTGGGACAGCTAATTCACCCCTCCACTTT.

The CDR3 region has the DNA TGCAGCGCCAAACCCGGGACACTCACCTACGAGCAGTACTTC. Its protein is CSAKPGTLTYEQYF. The J gene is TRBJ2-7, the V gene TRBV29-1; D is perhaps TRBD1 (6 bases). With 7 bases removed from V and 2 bases from J, the gap between germline ends came to 18 bases. This CDR3 spans 14 amino acids. From germline, CDR1 is SQVTM and CDR2 ANQGSEA.

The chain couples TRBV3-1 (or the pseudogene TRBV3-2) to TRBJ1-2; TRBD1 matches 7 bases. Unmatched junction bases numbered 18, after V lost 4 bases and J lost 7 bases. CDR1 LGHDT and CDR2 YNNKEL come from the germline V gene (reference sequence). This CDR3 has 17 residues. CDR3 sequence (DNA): TGTGCCAGCAGCCCTTCTCGGAAGACAGGGACGAGGCTTGGCTACACCTTC. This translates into CASSPSRKTGTRLGYTF.

The CDR3 nucleotides are TGTGCCAGCACCCACGACCAGGGCTATGGCTACACCTTC. Translated: CASTHDQGYGYTF. V usage is TRBV5-4 and J usage is TRBJ1-2; a possible D gene is TRBD1 (5 bases). Germline CDR1 SGHNT, CDR2 YYREEE (reference sequence). The CDR3 is made up of 13 amino acids. The V and J ends lost 6 bases and 4 bases respectively, with 13 bases between them.

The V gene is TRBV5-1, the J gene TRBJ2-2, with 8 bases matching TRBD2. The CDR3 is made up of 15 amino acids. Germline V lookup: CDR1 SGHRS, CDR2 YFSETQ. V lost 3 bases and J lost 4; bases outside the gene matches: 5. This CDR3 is CASSSFAGGTGELFF. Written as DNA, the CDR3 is TGCGCCAGCAGCTCTTTTGCGGGGGGCACCGGGGAGCTGTTTTTT. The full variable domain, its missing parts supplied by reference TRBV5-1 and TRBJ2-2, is KAGVTQTPRYLIKTRGQQVTLSCSPISGHRSVSWYQQTPGQGLQFLFEYFSETQRNKGNFPGRFSGRQFSNSRSEMNVSTLELGDSALYLCASSSFAGGTGELFFGEGSRLTVL.

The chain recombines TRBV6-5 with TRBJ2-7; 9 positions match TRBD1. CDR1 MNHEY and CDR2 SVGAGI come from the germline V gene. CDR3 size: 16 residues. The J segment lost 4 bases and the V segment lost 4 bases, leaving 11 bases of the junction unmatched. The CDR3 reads CASSSLQGANTYEQYF. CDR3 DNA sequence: TGTGCCAGCAGTTCTCTACAGGGGGCAAATACTTACGAGCAGTACTTC.

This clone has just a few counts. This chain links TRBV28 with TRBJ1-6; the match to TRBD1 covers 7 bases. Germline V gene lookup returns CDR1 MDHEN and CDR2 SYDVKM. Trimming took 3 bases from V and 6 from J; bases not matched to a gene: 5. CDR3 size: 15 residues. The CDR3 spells CASSLETGLNSPLHF. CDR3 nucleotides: TGTGCCAGCAGTTTGGAGACAGGGCTTAATTCACCCCTCCACTTT.

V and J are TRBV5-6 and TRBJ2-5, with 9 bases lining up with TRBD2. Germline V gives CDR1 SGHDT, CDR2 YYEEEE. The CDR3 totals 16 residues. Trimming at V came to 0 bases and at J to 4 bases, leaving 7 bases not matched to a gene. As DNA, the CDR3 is TGTGCCAGCAGCTTGGGAACTGCTAGCGGGGCAGAGACCCAGTACTTC. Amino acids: CASSLGTASGAETQYF.

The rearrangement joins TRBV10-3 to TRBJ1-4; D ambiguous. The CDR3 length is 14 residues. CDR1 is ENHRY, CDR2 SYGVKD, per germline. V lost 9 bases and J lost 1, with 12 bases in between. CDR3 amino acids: CAISNQRTNEKLFF. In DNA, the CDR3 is TGTGCCATTTCGAACCAGCGAACTAATGAAAAACTGTTTTTT.